These 32 T cell receptor beta chains came from one sample sequenced in a study of radiotherapy plus CTLA-4 blockade in lung cancer. Libraries were prepared by immunoSEQ multiplex PCR; TCRdb keeps only in-frame clonotypes and omits some of them. The sample consists of approximately 77,000 clones, around 81% of them appearing once. The source was peripheral blood, collected from a patient treated with radiotherapy plus ipilimumab. The receptors were sampled from a human donor with non-small cell lung cancer whose response to radiotherapy plus ipilimumab could not be evaluated. Some clones in this sample may be carry-over from other donors' samples.

J is TRBJ2-7 and V is TRBV5-4, with TRBD1 identical over 7 bases. The V segment lost 2 bases and the J segment 1 base; nucleotides outside the gene matches: 6. The CDR3 contains 15 residues. Germline loops: CDR1 SGHNT, CDR2 YYREEE (reference sequence). The CDR3 DNA sequence: TGTGCCAGCAGCTTTAGACAGGGTGGGTCCTACGAGCAGTACTTC. It specifies CASSFRQGGSYEQYF.

CDR3 nucleotide sequence: TGTGCCAGCAGCGGGACACTTAATCAGCCCCAGCATTTT. This gives the protein CASSGTLNQPQHF. This chain links TRBV6-1 with TRBJ1-5; TRBD1 might be the D (6 bases). Germline CDR1 is MNHNS and CDR2 is SASEGT. The V end lost 6 bases, the J end lost 4 bases, and 10 bases lay between the germline ends. The CDR3 has 13 amino acids.

V usage is TRBV20-1 and J usage is TRBJ2-7, with D unresolved. Trimming removed 1 base at V and 7 bases at J, with 8 bases between. The germline gives CDR1 DFQATT, CDR2 SNEGSKA (reference sequence). This CDR3 spans 11 amino acids. In nucleotides, the CDR3 is TGCAGTGCTAGAGCCCGAGAGGAGCAGTACTTC. It specifies CSARAREEQYF.

CDR3 nucleotides: TGTGCCAGTAGTATCGGGCAGGGGACCTACGAGCAGTACTTC. Amino acid sequence: CASSIGQGTYEQYF. The chain combines TRBV19 with TRBJ2-5; a possible D gene is TRBD1 (6 bases). The tail of the sequence fits TRBJ2-7 better, so the J call may be wrong. Germline CDR1 LNHDA, CDR2 SQIVND (reference sequence). CDR3 length: 14 residues.

Turning to this clone: The same CDR3 is also encoded by other DNA sequences in this sample. The chain has TRBV28 and TRBJ1-2; D remains unclear. CDR3 length equals 10 residues. Germline CDR1 reads MDHEN; CDR2 reads SYDVKM. V lost 5 bases and J 5 bases, leaving 3 bases between the germline ends. The CDR3, as DNA: TGTGCCAGCAGTCGTTATGGCTACACCTTC. This codes for CASSRYGYTF.

V and J are TRBV6-5 and TRBJ2-7, with TRBD1 matching over 10 bases. Germline V gives CDR1 MNHEY, CDR2 SVGAGI. This CDR3 is built from 16 residues. Trimming took 4 bases from V and 2 from J; bases not matched to a gene: 8. The CDR3 bases are TGTGCCAGCAGTTGGGCTCCCGGGACAGGGGCCTACGAGCAGTACTTC. This sequence encodes CASSWAPGTGAYEQYF.

V gene TRBV4-3 combines with J gene TRBJ2-5, with D tentatively TRBD2 (6 bases). V lost 1 base, J lost 2 bases, and 14 bases lay in between. CDR3 length equals 16 residues. Per germline, CDR1 LGHNA and CDR2 YSLEER. The CDR3 here is CASSQAVRDPQETQYF. Written as DNA, the CDR3 is TGCGCCAGCAGCCAAGCGGTGCGGGACCCTCAAGAGACCCAGTACTTC.

The chain recombines TRBV7-9 with TRBJ2-1, with 8 bases matching TRBD1. Germline-derived CDR1 and CDR2 are SEHNR and FQNEAQ (reference sequence). CDR3 size: 15 residues. J gave up 6 bases and V 3 bases, and 7 bases lay outside the gene matches. The CDR3 region has the DNA TGTGCCAGCAGCTTCCGGGGACAGGACATCAATGAGCAGTTCTTC. It yields the protein CASSFRGQDINEQFF.

The gene calls are TRBV9 and TRBJ2-3; 9 bases are shared with TRBD1. The CDR3 is made up of 16 amino acids. CDR1 and CDR2 from the germline V gene are SGDLS and YYNGEE. The V gene end was trimmed by 4 bases and the J gene end by 1 base; junction bases not matched to a gene: 7. This CDR3 is CASSYHTGGGTDTQYF. In DNA, the CDR3 is TGTGCCAGCAGCTATCATACAGGGGGCGGCACAGATACGCAGTATTTT.

The chain combines TRBV4-3 with TRBJ2-2; D not certain. V was trimmed by 8 bases and J by 4 bases, leaving 17 bases between them. From germline, CDR1 is LGHNA and CDR2 YSLEER. CDR3 length: 15 residues. The CDR3 DNA is TGCGCCAGCGCCGTACAGAGAATCCGCACCGGGGAGCTGTTTTTT. As protein: CASAVQRIRTGELFF.

The rearrangement uses TRBV7-2 and TRBJ1-1; 7 bases map to TRBD1. The CDR3 runs 13 residues. Germline trimming cut 4 bases from V and 5 bases from J; bases unmatched to any gene: 4. Per germline, CDR1 SGHTA and CDR2 FQGNSA. As DNA, the CDR3 is TGTGCCAGCAGCTGGGGACAGCGGACTGAAGCTTTCTTT. Translation: CASSWGQRTEAFF.

In regard to this clone: The germline gene is not matched at one end of the junction; a read error may be the cause. The J gene is TRBJ2-5, the V gene TRBV29-1, with 10 nucleotides matching TRBD1. There are 16 residues in the CDR3. Per the germline V gene, CDR1 is SQVTM and CDR2 is ANQGSEA. The DNA of the CDR3 is TGCAGCGTCGAAGGGTCGGGGACAGGGGCCCGGGGGACCCAGTACTTC. Protein sequence: CSVEGSGTGARGTQYF.

This chain links TRBV5-4 with TRBJ2-7; D call uncertain. The CDR3 covers 12 residues. Trimming cost V 0 bases and J 3 bases, with 4 bases left between them. Looked up from germline, CDR1 is SGHNT and CDR2 is YYREEE (reference sequence). CDR3 amino acids: CASSLGHYEQYF. The CDR3 bases are TGTGCCAGCAGCTTGGGGCACTACGAGCAGTACTTC.

The rearrangement joins TRBV4-2 to TRBJ1-1, with D possibly matching TRBD1 (6 bases). The V end lost 0 bases, the J end lost 0 bases, and 20 bases lay between the germline ends. The CDR3 length is 19 residues. In germline, CDR1 is LGHNA, CDR2 YNFKEQ. The CDR3 nucleotides are TGTGCCAGCAGCCAAGACTGGCATCCAGGGGCAGCCGTGAACACTGAAGCTTTCTTT. It encodes CASSQDWHPGAAVNTEAFF.

The chain links TRBV27 to TRBJ1-6, with 8 bases identical to TRBD1. The V segment lost 3 bases and the J segment 9 bases; nucleotides outside the gene matches: 10. The CDR3 consists of 16 residues. Germline V gene sequence: CDR1 MNHEY, CDR2 SMNVEV (reference sequence). The CDR3 DNA reads as TGTGCCAGCAGTTTCATCTCAGGGGGCCAAGGTTCACCCCTCCACTTT. This codes for CASSFISGGQGSPLHF.

This chain uses TRBV28 with TRBJ2-7, with 7 bases aligning to TRBD1. Germline values: CDR1 MDHEN, CDR2 SYDVKM. This CDR3 is built from 12 residues. V trimming: 5 bases; J trimming: 5 bases; junction bases outside the gene matches: 3. This chain's CDR3 is CASSTGAHEQYF. Written as DNA, the CDR3 is TGTGCCAGCAGTACAGGGGCCCACGAGCAGTACTTC.

This rearrangement joins TRBV15 to TRBJ2-7, with TRBD1 matching over 8 bases. Germline CDR1 and CDR2: LNHNV and YYDKDF (reference sequence). The CDR3 extends over 15 amino acids. The V segment lost 1 base and the J segment 2 bases; nucleotides outside the gene matches: 4. CDR3 region: CATSRGGTGPYEQYF. The CDR3 nucleotides read TGTGCCACCAGCAGAGGGGGGACAGGCCCCTACGAGCAGTACTTC.

The V call is TRBV5-1, the J call TRBJ1-6; TRBD1 agrees at 8 bases. The CDR3 covers 16 residues. Trimming cost V 4 bases and J 7 bases; bases outside gene matches: 10. The germline CDR1 and CDR2 sequences are SGHRS and YFSETQ. CDR3 in amino acids: CASSVQGEGLNSPLHF. In DNA, the CDR3 is TGCGCCAGCAGCGTACAGGGGGAAGGTTTAAATTCACCCCTCCACTTT.

This clone was observed a handful of times. The chain employs TRBV12-5 and TRBJ1-2; 7 nucleotides match TRBD1. Losses at the gene ends were 6 bases for V and 0 bases for J; bases not matched to a gene: 4. Germline V gene sequence: CDR1 LGHNT, CDR2 FRNRAP. The CDR3 consists of 14 residues. The CDR3 bases are TGTGCTAGTGGCCTGACAGGGACTAACTATGGCTACACCTTC. This encodes CASGLTGTNYGYTF.

The genes are TRBV5-1 and TRBJ2-1, with D perhaps matching TRBD1 (6 bases). With 4 bases removed from V and 8 bases from J, the gap between germline ends came to 10 bases. Germline loops: CDR1 SGHRS, CDR2 YFSETQ. This CDR3 has 12 residues. DNA for the CDR3: TGCGCCAGCAGCGAACAGGGTGATGAGCAGTTCTTC. Protein product: CASSEQGDEQFF. Full variable domain (remainder filled in from reference TRBV5-1 and TRBJ2-1): KAGVTQTPRYLIKTRGQQVTLSCSPISGHRSVSWYQQTPGQGLQFLFEYFSETQRNKGNFPGRFSGRQFSNSRSEMNVSTLELGDSALYLCASSEQGDEQFFGPGTRLTVL.

This sequence joins TRBV7-8 and TRBJ2-5; 12 nucleotides align to TRBD2. Germline V lookup: CDR1 SGHVS, CDR2 FQNEAQ. After removal of 10 bases from V and 7 bases from J, the junction contained 4 bases not matched to a gene. CDR3 length: 12 residues. The CDR3, as DNA: TGTGCCATCCTGACTAGCGGGGGGACCCAGTACTTC. It codes for CAILTSGGTQYF.

The chain combines TRBV7-3 with TRBJ1-1; D remains ambiguous. The ends were cut back, 1 base at V and 0 bases at J, with 9 bases in the middle. This CDR3 is built from 15 residues. Germline CDR1 SGHTA, CDR2 FQGTGA. CDR3 DNA: TGTGCCAGCAGCTTAAATCCTACAGTGAACACTGAAGCTTTCTTT. Its protein is CASSLNPTVNTEAFF.

V and J are TRBV6-5 and TRBJ1-1, with 8 bases identical to TRBD1. The CDR3 sequence is 14 residues long. Looked up from germline, CDR1 is MNHEY and CDR2 is SVGAGI. V lost 7 bases and J lost 0; bases outside the gene matches: 4. CDR3 DNA sequence: TGTGCCAGCACGAGACAGGGGATGAACACTGAAGCTTTCTTT. It translates to CASTRQGMNTEAFF.

J is TRBJ1-1 and V is TRBV6-1, with a weak D call TRBD1 (5 bases). The CDR3 is 13 residues long. V was pared by 1 base and J by 7 bases, with 10 bases between. Germline V gene data show CDR1 as MNHNS and CDR2 as SASEGT. In nucleotides, the CDR3 is TGTGCCAGCAGTGAAGGCTTTGACAGTGAAGCTTTCTTT. Translated: CASSEGFDSEAFF.

The chain uses TRBV18 and TRBJ2-6, with D unclear. The length of the CDR3 is 17 residues. CDR1 is KGHSH, CDR2 LQKENI, per germline. The germline V and J ends were trimmed by 2 bases and 2 bases, with 13 bases remaining between them. CDR3 amino acids: CASSPNHLSTGANVLTF. CDR3 nucleotides: TGTGCCAGCTCACCAAACCACCTGTCTACTGGGGCCAACGTCCTGACTTTC.

V usage is TRBV5-1 and J usage is TRBJ2-1; TRBD1 aligns across 7 bases. Trimming took 1 base from V and 5 from J; bases not matched to a gene: 12. This CDR3 is 17 amino acids long. Germline values: CDR1 SGHRS, CDR2 YFSETQ. CDR3 coding DNA: TGCGCCAGCAGCTTGTATAAGGACAGGACCTTTAACAATGAGCAGTTCTTC. Translation: CASSLYKDRTFNNEQFF.

This clone has only a few counts. V gene TRBV6-4 combines with J gene TRBJ2-7; D is perhaps TRBD1 (6 bases). The germline gives CDR1 MRHNA, CDR2 SNTAGT. This CDR3 is 12 amino acids long. V lost 9 bases to trimming and J lost 4 bases, with 13 bases between them. The CDR3 here is CARSGARYEQYF. The CDR3, as DNA: TGTGCCAGATCAGGGGCGAGGTACGAGCAGTACTTC.

The rearrangement links TRBV6-1 to TRBJ1-5, with D tentatively TRBD1 (6 bases). The CDR3 contains 15 residues. V dropped 3 bases and J dropped 3 bases, with 12 bases sitting between them. From germline, CDR1 is MNHNS and CDR2 SASEGT. The CDR3 DNA is TGTGCCAGCAGTGATACACAGGGTTACAATCAGCCCCAGCATTTT. Its protein product is CASSDTQGYNQPQHF.

This sequence joins TRBV19 and TRBJ1-5; weak D call: TRBD1 (6 bases). Between the trimmed V and J ends, which lost 9 bases and 6 bases, there was a span of 18 bases. The germline CDR1 and CDR2 sequences are LNHDA and SQIVND (reference sequence). The CDR3 extends over 14 amino acids. The CDR3 DNA reads as TGTGCCAGCCACCCGTGGGGGCCGGGTCAGCCCCAGCATTTT. This sequence encodes CASHPWGPGQPQHF.

This clone was counted only a few times. The chain employs TRBV6-1 and TRBJ1-1, with 10 positions matching TRBD1. The germline CDR1 and CDR2 sequences are MNHNS and SASEGT. Trimming took 4 bases from V and 2 from J; bases not matched to a gene: 13. The CDR3 is 18 residues long. The CDR3: CASSVGLRQGAPNTEAFF. In DNA, the CDR3 is TGTGCCAGCAGTGTGGGGTTGAGACAGGGGGCCCCCAACACTGAAGCTTTCTTT.

The chain combines TRBV7-9 with TRBJ2-5; weak D call: TRBD2 (6 bases). The germline gives CDR1 SEHNR, CDR2 FQNEAQ (reference sequence). The V and J ends lost 3 bases and 0 bases respectively, with 8 bases between them. The CDR3 is 14 residues long. The CDR3 nucleotides are TGTGCCAGCAGCTTCTGGGAGGACCAAGAGACCCAGTACTTC. Translated: CASSFWEDQETQYF.

The gene calls are TRBV7-9 and TRBJ2-4, with TRBD1 identical over 8 bases. Germline V lookup: CDR1 SEHNR, CDR2 FQNEAQ (reference sequence). This CDR3 spans 15 amino acids. With V trimmed by 1 base and J by 7 bases, 6 bases remained unmatched. CDR3: CASSLEPRGQNIQYF. The CDR3, as DNA: TGTGCCAGCAGCTTAGAACCCAGGGGGCAGAACATTCAGTACTTC.